The 30 T cell receptor beta chains below were found in one sample sequenced in a study of cytomegalovirus exposure and HLA in healthy donors. This PCR relied on a set of 60 Vbeta primers and 13 Jbeta primers. The data were produced by immunoSEQ multiplex PCR, yet TCRdb's version contains in-frame clones alone and is incomplete. In the table there are 95,000 to 150,000 clones, 75% to 90% of which are singletons. The sample comprised PBMCs. The receptors were gathered from a man aged 45-65 years in good health and CMV-seronegative.

This clone occurred a few times. The genes are TRBV27 and TRBJ2-5, with D tentatively TRBD1 (5 bases). In germline, CDR1 is MNHEY, CDR2 SMNVEV (reference sequence). This CDR3 spans 13 amino acids. Between the trimmed V and J ends, which lost 3 bases and 3 bases, there was a span of 8 bases. The CDR3 is CASSFLDKETQYF. Written as DNA, the CDR3 is TGTGCCAGCAGTTTTTTGGACAAAGAGACCCAGTACTTC.

The V and J genes are TRBV9 and TRBJ2-7, with TRBD2 matching 12 bases. Trimming took 0 bases from V and 1 from J; bases not matched to a gene: 11. This CDR3 has 19 residues. Germline loops: CDR1 SGDLS, CDR2 YYNGEE. As DNA, the CDR3 is TGTGCCAGCAGCGTAGGTCCTGGACTAGCGGGGACCATTTCCTACGAGCAGTACTTC. This sequence encodes CASSVGPGLAGTISYEQYF.

The chain joins TRBV28 to TRBJ1-2; 10 bases fit TRBD1. Germline-derived CDR1 and CDR2 are MDHEN and SYDVKM. This CDR3 is built from 14 residues. V shed 3 bases, J shed 5 bases, and the junction held 3 bases outside the gene matches. CDR3 sequence reads: CASSFTGQGYGYTF. The CDR3 DNA reads TGTGCCAGCAGTTTTACGGGACAGGGGTATGGCTACACCTTC.

The genes are TRBV7-6 and TRBJ2-7; D not certain. Trimming left V 4 bases short and J 0 bases short, with 10 bases between. Germline V gene lookup returns CDR1 SGHVS and CDR2 FNYEAQ. The CDR3 is 14 residues long. The CDR3 loop reads CASSYEPHSYEQYF. CDR3 in DNA: TGTGCCAGCAGCTACGAGCCTCACTCCTACGAGCAGTACTTC.

The V gene is TRBV19, the J gene TRBJ1-5; a weak D match, TRBD1 (6 bases). CDR1 is LNHDA, CDR2 SQIVND, per germline (reference sequence). The CDR3 has 13 amino acids. Trimming pared 7 bases from V and 6 bases from J, leaving 13 bases between. CDR3 residues: CASIGGQGQPQHF. The CDR3 coding sequence is TGTGCCAGTATCGGGGGGCAGGGTCAGCCCCAGCATTTT.

This clone was recorded a few times. The V gene is TRBV5-1, the J gene TRBJ1-1, with D possibly matching TRBD1 (6 bases). Germline V gives CDR1 SGHRS, CDR2 YFSETQ. CDR3 length equals 14 residues. The V end was cut by 6 bases, the J end by 0 bases, with 12 bases between. The CDR3 here is CASTMDSLNTEAFF. The CDR3 nucleotides are TGCGCCAGCACCATGGACAGCTTGAACACTGAAGCTTTCTTT.

The chain joins TRBV6-1 to TRBJ1-1, with 9 bases that match TRBD1. The CDR3 has 14 residues. V trimming: 7 bases; J trimming: 4 bases; junction bases outside the gene matches: 7. Germline CDR1 reads MNHNS; CDR2 reads SASEGT. The CDR3 protein is CASNLGTGITEAFF. CDR3 sequence (DNA): TGTGCCAGCAACCTTGGGACAGGGATCACTGAAGCTTTCTTT.

The chain combines TRBV7-9 with TRBJ1-2; D ambiguous. The germline V and J ends were trimmed by 1 base and 1 base, with 7 bases remaining between them. CDR3 length: 14 residues. Looked up from germline, CDR1 is SEHNR and CDR2 is FQNEAQ (reference sequence). CDR3 DNA sequence: TGTGCCAGCAGCTTAGGGCAGATTAACTATGGCTACACCTTC. Protein: CASSLGQINYGYTF. The full variable domain, in which reference TRBV7-9 and TRBJ1-2 provide the parts outside the CDR3, is DTGVSQNPRHKITKRGQNVTFRCDPISEHNRLYWYRQTLGQGPEFLTYFQNEAQLEKSRLLSDRFSAERPKGSFSTLEIQRTEQGDSAMYLCASSLGQINYGYTFGSGTRLTVV.

A word on this clone: A junction boundary mismatches the germline segment, possibly from a read error. The chain uses TRBV30 and TRBJ2-3; 10 bases fit TRBD1. CDR1 is GTSNPN and CDR2 is SVGIG in the germline V gene (reference sequence). The CDR3 has 15 residues. CDR3 coding DNA: TGTCCCTGGAGTGCTGCGGACAGGGGGACCGATACGCAGTATTTT. Its protein product is CPWSAADRGTDTQYF.

For this clone: Sequence at one end of the junction differs from germline and may be a read error. The rearrangement uses TRBV23-1 and TRBJ2-7; TRBD1 aligns across 11 bases. TRBV23-1 is designated an ORF whose function remains uncertain. This CDR3 is built from 13 residues. In nucleotides, the CDR3 is TGCGCCAGCAGTCATACCGGGACAGGGGGTGAACCCTTC. Translation: CASSHTGTGGEPF.

CDR3 amino acids: CASSPGQQETQYF. The CDR3, as DNA: TGTGCCAGCAGCCCGGGACAGCAAGAGACCCAGTACTTC. The chain is built from TRBV14 and TRBJ2-5; 7 nucleotides agree with TRBD1. The CDR3 is 13 amino acids. Germline V gives CDR1 SGHDN, CDR2 FVKESK. Unmatched junction bases numbered 1, after V lost 4 bases and J lost 2 bases. The full variable domain, with the rest looked up from reference TRBV14 and TRBJ2-5, is EAGVTQFPSHSVIEKGQTVTLRCDPISGHDNLYWYRRVMGKEIKFLLHFVKESKQDESGMPNNRFLAERTGGTYSTLKVQPAELEDSGVYFCASSPGQQETQYFGPGTRLLVL.

This clone was picked up a small number of times. The chain recombines TRBV6-5 with TRBJ2-7, with 10 bases lining up with TRBD2. V was clipped by 10 bases and J by 7 bases; unmatched bases: 13. Looked up from germline, CDR1 is MNHEY and CDR2 is SVGAGI. CDR3 length equals 14 residues. In nucleotides, the CDR3 is TGTGCCACAGGGCCTCTAGCGGGAGTCGGAGAGCAGTACTTC. It codes for CATGPLAGVGEQYF.

The rearrangement joins TRBV6-1 to TRBJ1-2; 8 nucleotides line up with TRBD1. Trimming cost V 3 bases and J 8 bases; bases outside gene matches: 5. Germline values: CDR1 MNHNS, CDR2 SASEGT. The length of the CDR3 is 13 residues. CDR3: CASSEGTGGGYTF. The CDR3 bases are TGTGCCAGCAGTGAGGGAACAGGGGGAGGCTACACCTTC.

This clone was recorded once. This chain links TRBV28 with TRBJ1-1; TRBD1 might be the D (6 bases). Germline CDR1 reads MDHEN; CDR2 reads SYDVKM. The CDR3 runs to 13 residues. V lost 5 bases and J 3 bases, leaving 10 bases between the germline ends. Here the CDR3 DNA reads TGTGCCAGCAGTAACCGACAGGACACTGAAGCTTTCTTT. It codes for CASSNRQDTEAFF.

The rearrangement uses TRBV11-2 and TRBJ1-4, with D hard to call. The CDR3 spans 15 residues. CDR1 is SGHAT, CDR2 FQNNGV, per germline. V was shortened by 5 bases and J by 4 bases, with 14 bases between the two germline ends. DNA of the CDR3: TGTGCCAGCAGCGTGACATGGAACCTTAATGAAAAACTGTTTTTT. Its protein is CASSVTWNLNEKLFF.

A single count supports this clone. This chain joins TRBV4-1 and TRBJ2-5; 7 nucleotides agree with TRBD1. CDR1 and CDR2 from the germline V gene are MGHRA and YSYEKL. The V gene end was trimmed by 4 bases and the J gene end by 5 bases; junction bases not matched to a gene: 13. This CDR3 spans 16 amino acids. CDR3 in DNA: TGCGCCAGCAGCCCGGGGCCCGACAGGGCAGATGAGACCCAGTACTTC. It specifies CASSPGPDRADETQYF.

This chain uses TRBV7-2 with TRBJ2-3; TRBD2 is a possible D gene (5 bases). Between the trimmed V and J ends, which lost 6 bases and 4 bases, there was a span of 14 bases. The CDR3 extends over 14 amino acids. The germline V gene encodes CDR1 SGHTA and CDR2 FQGNSA. The CDR3 is CASSSGSPPDTQYF. CDR3 in DNA: TGTGCCAGCAGTTCGGGATCCCCTCCAGATACGCAGTATTTT.

The chain uses TRBV28 and TRBJ2-5; 9 nucleotides agree with TRBD2. The CDR3 is made up of 15 amino acids. With V trimmed by 6 bases and J by 2 bases, 7 bases remained unmatched. CDR1 is MDHEN, CDR2 SYDVKM, per germline. The CDR3 reads CASRTRTSEQETQYF. The CDR3 nucleotides read TGTGCCAGCAGAACCCGGACTAGCGAGCAAGAGACCCAGTACTTC.

The rearrangement joins TRBV5-1 to TRBJ1-4, with D unresolved. CDR3 size: 15 residues. V dropped 0 bases and J dropped 7 bases, with 13 bases sitting between them. Germline CDR1 and CDR2: SGHRS and YFSETQ. CDR3 sequence (DNA): TGCGCCAGCAGCTTGGGGTCCCTTCGGAGTGAAAAACTGTTTTTT. This translates into CASSLGSLRSEKLFF.

The chain carries TRBV13 and TRBJ1-1; no definite D call. Deletions cut 5 bases from V and 1 base from J, with 17 bases between. The germline V gene has CDR1 PRHDT and CDR2 FYEKMQ (reference sequence). The CDR3 is 16 residues long. The CDR3, as DNA: TGTGCCAGCAGCCCCCCGACTTACCCCTCGAACACTGAAGCTTTCTTT. Translated, it gives CASSPPTYPSNTEAFF.

This rearrangement joins TRBV5-4 to TRBJ2-7; D ambiguous. The germline CDR1 and CDR2 sequences are SGHNT and YYREEE (reference sequence). CDR3 size: 12 residues. Trimming pared 4 bases from V and 4 bases from J, leaving 9 bases between. CDR3 in DNA: TGTGCCAGCAGCATGGACGGTTACGAGCAGTACTTC. As protein: CASSMDGYEQYF.

This clone appeared once. The chain is built from TRBV5-1 and TRBJ1-1, with unresolved D. The CDR3 runs 14 residues. The V gene's germline CDR1 is SGHRS and CDR2 YFSETQ. Trimming removed 0 bases from V and 4 bases from J, with 10 bases in between. CDR3 in DNA: TGCGCCAGCAGCTTGGTACTGGGGAGCACTGAAGCTTTCTTT. Encoded protein: CASSLVLGSTEAFF.

The J gene is TRBJ2-7, the V gene TRBV7-9, with D unclear. Between the trimmed V and J ends, which lost 4 bases and 0 bases, there was a span of 4 bases. CDR3 length: 12 residues. The germline V gene has CDR1 SEHNR and CDR2 FQNEAQ (reference sequence). The CDR3 sequence: CASSWSSYEQYF. The CDR3, as DNA: TGTGCCAGCAGCTGGAGCTCCTACGAGCAGTACTTC.

The chain recombines TRBV9 with TRBJ2-1, with a possible D match to TRBD2 (5 bases). V shed 1 base and J shed 4 bases, with 6 bases lying between them. Germline V gives CDR1 SGDLS, CDR2 YYNGEE. The CDR3 is 13 amino acids. The CDR3 is CASSVPGYNEQFF. CDR3 nucleotides: TGTGCCAGCAGCGTACCGGGGTACAATGAGCAGTTCTTC.

The chain carries TRBV28 and TRBJ1-1; a weak D match, TRBD1 (5 bases). Germline assignment: CDR1 MDHEN and CDR2 SYDVKM. The V end was cut by 5 bases, the J end by 3 bases, with 7 bases between. The CDR3 has 12 residues. The CDR3 spells CASSLTDTEAFF. DNA for the CDR3: TGTGCCAGCAGTCTGACAGACACTGAAGCTTTCTTT.

The rearrangement links TRBV15 to TRBJ2-1, with 8 nucleotides matching TRBD1. V lost 1 base, J lost 0 bases, and 2 bases stayed unmatched. This CDR3 is built from 16 residues. Germline V gene lookup returns CDR1 LNHNV and CDR2 YYDKDF (reference sequence). The CDR3 spells CATSRVGTGSYNEQFF. For the CDR3, the DNA is TGTGCCACCAGCAGAGTGGGGACAGGCTCCTACAATGAGCAGTTCTTC.

This chain links TRBV19 with TRBJ1-4; the match to TRBD1 covers 10 bases. CDR1 is LNHDA, CDR2 SQIVND, per germline (reference sequence). This CDR3 region has 15 residues. The ends lost 4 bases at V and 7 bases at J; junction bases unmatched: 6. CDR3 protein: CASSTGTGVGEKLFF. The CDR3 coding sequence is TGTGCCAGTAGTACCGGGACAGGGGTTGGTGAAAAACTGTTTTTT. Full variable domain (rest looked up from reference TRBV19 and TRBJ1-4): DGGITQSPKYLFRKEGQNVTLSCEQNLNHDAMYWYRQDPGQGLRLIYYSQIVNDFQKGDIAEGYSVSREKKESFPLTVTSAQKNPTAFYLCASSTGTGVGEKLFFGSGTQLSVL.

This chain connects TRBV9 to TRBJ2-5; 14 bases fit TRBD2. V was pared by 3 bases and J by 3 bases, with 4 bases of the junction left unmatched. Germline CDR1 and CDR2: SGDLS and YYNGEE. The CDR3 contains 16 residues. The CDR3 is CASSDMGLAGEETQYF. The DNA of the CDR3 is TGTGCCAGCAGCGATATGGGACTAGCGGGAGAAGAGACCCAGTACTTC.

The sample holds one count of this clone. The chain is built from TRBV2 and TRBJ2-6; 10 nucleotides agree with TRBD1. V trimming: 6 bases; J trimming: 0 bases; junction bases outside the gene matches: 5. CDR1 is SNHLY and CDR2 is FYNNEI in the germline V gene. This CDR3 region has 17 residues. CDR3 sequence reads: CASRRQGAISGANVLTF. DNA of the CDR3: TGTGCCAGCAGGAGACAGGGGGCCATCTCTGGGGCCAACGTCCTGACTTTC.

V gene TRBV29-1 combines with J gene TRBJ1-3; D remains unclear. Trimming stripped 3 bases from V and 2 bases from J, with 11 bases between. Germline V lookup: CDR1 SQVTM, CDR2 ANQGSEA. The CDR3 is made up of 14 amino acids. CDR3: CSVDAYSAGNTIYF. The CDR3 DNA reads as TGCAGCGTTGATGCATACTCCGCTGGAAACACCATATATTTT.